This T cell receptor (beta chain) came from a study of vaccination and CD4 T cells after COVID-19. Sequencing of cultured CD4+ T cell DNA used the Oncomine TCR Beta short-read assay. Each CDR3 protein is one row after TCRdb ran MiXCR on the PCR reads. Of over 9,000 distinct CDR3 sequences in the sample, approximately 24% were seen once. Concerning this clonotype: Its antigen is unidentified.

Stated treatment: 10-day PBMC culture with coronavirus spike peptide pools or control peptides (ViraFEST assay). This receptor was obtained from a human donor who had recovered from COVID-19. This material consisted of CD4+ T cells from blood, cultured in vitro, taken after SARS-CoV-2 vaccination.

The CDR3 DNA reads TGTGCCAGCAGGCCCGACAGGTCCTACGAGCAGTACTTC. Translated: CASRPDRSYEQYF. This chain links TRBV2 with TRBJ2-7, with D maybe TRBD1 (6 bases). Trimming shortened V by 6 bases and J by 1 base, and 10 bases separated the two germline ends. Per germline, CDR1 SNHLY and CDR2 FYNNEI. CDR3 size: 13 residues.